This T cell receptor (beta chain) was sequenced during a study of cytomegalovirus exposure and HLA in healthy donors. Findings of the study overall: Some V segments could not be told apart, so they were left out, TRBV6-2 and TRBV6-3 among them. As immune exposure information, only CMV serostatus was available. By a later analysis, the bulk of CMV-associated TCR beta chains appeared HLA-restricted. The number of N-insertions in an Asian-associated ancestry cluster was reportedly below the roughly 660-donor mean in a later analysis.

This PCR relied on a set of 60 Vbeta primers and 13 Jbeta primers. The protocol was immunoSEQ multiplex PCR, while the TCRdb copy is restricted to in-frame clones and leaves out a portion. The sample contains more than 150,000 clones, roughly 81% of which appear only once. The CDR3 has 19 residues. V was clipped by 7 bases and J by 2 bases; unmatched bases: 20. Looked up from germline, CDR1 is WNHNN and CDR2 is SYGVQD (reference sequence). As concerns this clone: What it binds is not known.

The clonotype comes from a woman under 30 in good health and CMV-seronegative. Source material: PBMCs. The V gene is TRBV10-1, the J gene TRBJ2-5; TRBD2 agrees at 9 bases. CDR3 DNA sequence: TGCGCCAGCACCCGAATGCCAGCGGGGGGCTCCTCGGTTCAAGAGACCCAGTACTTC. Amino acids: CASTRMPAGGSSVQETQYF.